This TCR beta chain stems from a study of lymphopenia after photon versus proton radiotherapy. The CDR3 is made up of 13 amino acids. The germline V gene has CDR1 SGHNT and CDR2 YYREEE (reference sequence). V dropped 0 bases and J dropped 7 bases, with 10 bases sitting between them. Study-wide points: Photon-treated patients lost naive T cells and TCR diversity; proton-treated stayed stable. Survival link was tested only in deceased patients; proton benefit remains a possibility. Larger post-nadir TCR diversity loss correlated inversely with survival in deceased patients.

Worth noting for this clone: The target antigen is unknown.

Repertoires were generated with immunoSEQ multiplex PCR, while TCRdb's copy carries only in-frame clones and drops some. The data show about 49,000 clones, around 88% seen once. The source is a man in his forties or fifties with gastric cancer. The sample consisted of peripheral blood, taken from a patient treated with photon-based radiotherapy. The rearrangement joins TRBV5-4 to TRBJ1-2, with D unclear. The CDR3 bases are TGTGCCAGCAGCTTGGAATGGTACGGTGGCTACACCTTC. Translating gives CASSLEWYGGYTF.